The clone carrying this T cell receptor (beta chain) is labeled as medium-sized. Its target is unknown. The sample comes from a study of early T cells in non-severe SARS-CoV-2 infection. Turning to the study itself: Unpaired chains resulted from sequencing bulk RNA of unsorted whole blood.

Study-wide findings and caveats: Private and CD4 specificities were missed by VDJdb matching, which favored anti-spike CD8 responses.

Separate cDNA molecules each had unique molecular identifiers attached to them. TCRdb processed the 5' RACE reads anew with MiXCR; each CDR3 protein has one entry. The sample consists of tens of thousands of distinct CDR3 sequences, roughly 5.3% of them appearing once. J was trimmed by 6 bases and V by 2 bases; bases with no gene match: 10. Germline-derived CDR1 and CDR2 are SGHNT and YENEEA. This CDR3 contains 16 residues. The sequence derives from an adult who was a healthcare worker with PCR-confirmed SARS-CoV-2 infection or an uninfected control (not recorded which). J is TRBJ2-1 and V is TRBV11-3; TRBD1 matches 7 bases. The specimen sequenced was whole blood. The DNA for the CDR3 is TGTGCCAGCAGCTTAACCGGGACAGTCTATGCCAATGAGCAGTTCTTC. Translating gives CASSLTGTVYANEQFF.